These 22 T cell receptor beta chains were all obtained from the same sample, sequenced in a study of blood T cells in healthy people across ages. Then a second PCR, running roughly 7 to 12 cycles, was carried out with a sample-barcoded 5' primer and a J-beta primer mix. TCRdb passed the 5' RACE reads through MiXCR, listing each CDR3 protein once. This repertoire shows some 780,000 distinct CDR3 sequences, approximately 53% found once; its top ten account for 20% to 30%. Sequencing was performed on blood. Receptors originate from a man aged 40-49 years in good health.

CDR3 sequence: CASSSSLAGVLHSYNEQYF. The CDR3 nucleotides are TGTGCCAGCAGCTCATCCCTAGCGGGAGTCTTACACTCCTACAATGAGCAGTACTTC. The chain couples TRBV7-9 to TRBJ2-1; 10 nucleotides agree with TRBD2. Matching the DNA end better, TRBJ2-7 makes the J call doubtful. The CDR3 totals 19 residues. Per germline, CDR1 SEHNR and CDR2 FQNEAQ (reference sequence).

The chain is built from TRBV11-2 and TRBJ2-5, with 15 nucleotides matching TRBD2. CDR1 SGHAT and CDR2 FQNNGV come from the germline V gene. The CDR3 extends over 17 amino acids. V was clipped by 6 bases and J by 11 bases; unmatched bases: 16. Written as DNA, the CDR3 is TGTGCCAGCAGTCTGGGACTAGCGGGAGGCCCAGAAGGGGAGCAGTACTTC. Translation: CASSLGLAGGPEGEQYF.

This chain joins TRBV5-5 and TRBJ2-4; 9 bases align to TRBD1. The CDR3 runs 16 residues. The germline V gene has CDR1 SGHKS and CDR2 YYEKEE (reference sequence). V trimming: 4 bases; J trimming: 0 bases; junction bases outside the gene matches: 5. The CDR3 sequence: CASSIGQGIAKNIQYF. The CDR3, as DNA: TGTGCCAGCAGCATTGGACAGGGGATAGCCAAAAACATTCAGTACTTC.

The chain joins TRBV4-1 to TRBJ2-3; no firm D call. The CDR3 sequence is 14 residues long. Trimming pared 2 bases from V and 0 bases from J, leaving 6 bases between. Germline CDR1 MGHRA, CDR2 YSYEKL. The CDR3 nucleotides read TGCGCCAGCAGCCAAATACATAGCACAGATACGCAGTATTTT. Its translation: CASSQIHSTDTQYF.

The chain's CDR3 is CATSRVDRGNEQYF. The CDR3 coding sequence is TGTGCCACCAGCAGAGTGGACAGGGGCAACGAGCAGTACTTC. The chain recombines TRBV15 with TRBJ2-5; 9 bases are shared with TRBD1. The J call may not be correct, given that the DNA end is closer to TRBJ2-7. The CDR3 is 14 amino acids. Germline V gene data show CDR1 as LNHNV and CDR2 as YYDKDF (reference sequence).

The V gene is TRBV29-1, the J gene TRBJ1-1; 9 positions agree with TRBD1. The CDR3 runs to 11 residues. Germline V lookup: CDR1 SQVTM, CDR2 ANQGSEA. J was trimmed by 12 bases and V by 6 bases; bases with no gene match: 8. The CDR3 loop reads CSVSDRGSTFF. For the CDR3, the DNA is TGCAGCGTCTCGGACAGGGGATCAACTTTCTTT.

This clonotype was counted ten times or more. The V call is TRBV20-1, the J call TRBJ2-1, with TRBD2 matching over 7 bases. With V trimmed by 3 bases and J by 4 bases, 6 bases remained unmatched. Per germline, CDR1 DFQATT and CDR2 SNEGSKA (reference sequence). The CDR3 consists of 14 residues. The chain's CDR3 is CSASGLADYNEQFF. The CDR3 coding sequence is TGCAGTGCTAGTGGGCTAGCGGATTACAATGAGCAGTTCTTC.

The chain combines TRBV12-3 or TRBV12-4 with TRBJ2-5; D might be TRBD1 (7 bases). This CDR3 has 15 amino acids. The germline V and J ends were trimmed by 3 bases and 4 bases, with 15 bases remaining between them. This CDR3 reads CASSLRGGGVETQYF. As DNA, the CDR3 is TGTGCCAGCAGTTTGCGAGGGGGCGGGGTAGAGACCCAGTACTTC.

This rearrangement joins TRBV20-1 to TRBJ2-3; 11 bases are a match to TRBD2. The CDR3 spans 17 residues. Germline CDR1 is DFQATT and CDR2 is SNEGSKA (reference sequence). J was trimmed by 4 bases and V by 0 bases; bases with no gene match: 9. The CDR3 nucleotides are TGCAGTGCTAGAGATCAGAGACTAGCGGGATTGGCAGATACGCAGTATTTT. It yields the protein CSARDQRLAGLADTQYF.

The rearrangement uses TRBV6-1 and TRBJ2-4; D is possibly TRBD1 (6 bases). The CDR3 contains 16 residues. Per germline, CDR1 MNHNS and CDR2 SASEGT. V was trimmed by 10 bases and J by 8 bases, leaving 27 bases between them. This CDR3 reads CATHDRGTLPSDIQYF. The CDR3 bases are TGTGCCACACACGATAGGGGGACCCTCCCGAGTGACATTCAGTACTTC.

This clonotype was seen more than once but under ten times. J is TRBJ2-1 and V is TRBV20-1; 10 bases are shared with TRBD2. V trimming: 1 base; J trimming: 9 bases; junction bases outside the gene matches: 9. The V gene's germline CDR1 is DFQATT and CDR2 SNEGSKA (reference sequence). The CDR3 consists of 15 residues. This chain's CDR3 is CSARAVSGGIPEQFF. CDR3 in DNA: TGCAGTGCTAGAGCGGTTAGCGGGGGGATCCCTGAGCAGTTCTTC.

CDR3 sequence reads: CASSYSWQRNTEAFF. The CDR3 DNA sequence: TGTGCCAGCAGTTACTCGTGGCAGAGAAACACTGAAGCTTTCTTT. V is TRBV6-5 and J is TRBJ1-1; D uncertain. Deletions cut 0 bases from V and 2 bases from J, with 10 bases between. The CDR3 totals 15 residues. CDR1 MNHEY and CDR2 SVGAGI come from the germline V gene.

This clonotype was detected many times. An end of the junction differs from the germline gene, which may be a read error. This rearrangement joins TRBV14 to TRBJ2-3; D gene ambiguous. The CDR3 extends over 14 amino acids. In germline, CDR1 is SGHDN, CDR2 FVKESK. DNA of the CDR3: TGCGCCAGCAGCCAAGATTTGGGCCCAGATACGCAGTATTTT. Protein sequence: CASSQDLGPDTQYF.

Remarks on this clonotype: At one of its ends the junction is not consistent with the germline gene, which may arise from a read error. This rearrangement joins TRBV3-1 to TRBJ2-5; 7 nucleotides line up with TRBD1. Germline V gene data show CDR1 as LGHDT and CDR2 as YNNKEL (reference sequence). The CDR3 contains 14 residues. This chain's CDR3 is CARSQDRAQETQYF. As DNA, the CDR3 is TGTGCCCGCAGCCAAGACAGGGCCCAAGAGACCCAGTACTTC.

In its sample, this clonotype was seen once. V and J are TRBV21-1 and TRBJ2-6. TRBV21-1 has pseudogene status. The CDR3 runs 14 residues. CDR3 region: CASSGCSGANVLTF. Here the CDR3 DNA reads TGTGCCAGCAGCGGGTGCTCTGGGGCCAACGTCCTGACTTTC.

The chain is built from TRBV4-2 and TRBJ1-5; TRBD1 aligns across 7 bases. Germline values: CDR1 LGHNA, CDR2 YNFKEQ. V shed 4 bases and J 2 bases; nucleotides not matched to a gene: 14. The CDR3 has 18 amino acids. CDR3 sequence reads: CASSRGLGGRGGNQPQHF. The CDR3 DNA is TGTGCCAGCAGCCGAGGTCTCGGGGGCAGGGGGGGCAATCAGCCCCAGCATTTT.

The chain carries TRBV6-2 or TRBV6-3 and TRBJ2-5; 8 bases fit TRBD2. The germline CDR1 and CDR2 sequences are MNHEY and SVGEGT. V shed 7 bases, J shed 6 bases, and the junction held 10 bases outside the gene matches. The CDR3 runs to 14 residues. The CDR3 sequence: CASNKREPMKTQYF. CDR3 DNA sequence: TGTGCCAGCAACAAGCGGGAGCCCATGAAGACCCAGTACTTC.

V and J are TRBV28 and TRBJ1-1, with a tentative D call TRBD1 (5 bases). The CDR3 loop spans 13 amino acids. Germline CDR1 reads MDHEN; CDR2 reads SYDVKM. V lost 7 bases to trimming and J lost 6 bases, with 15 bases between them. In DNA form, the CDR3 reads TGTGCCAGCAAAGGCCCGGGACGAGCTGAAGCTTTCTTT. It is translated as CASKGPGRAEAFF.

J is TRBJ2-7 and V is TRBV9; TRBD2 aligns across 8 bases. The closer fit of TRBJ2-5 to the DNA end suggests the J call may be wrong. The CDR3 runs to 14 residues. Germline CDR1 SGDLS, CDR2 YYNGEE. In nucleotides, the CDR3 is TGTGCCAGCTCCTATCGGGGGGGTGAAGAGACCCAGTACTTC. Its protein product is CASSYRGGEETQYF.

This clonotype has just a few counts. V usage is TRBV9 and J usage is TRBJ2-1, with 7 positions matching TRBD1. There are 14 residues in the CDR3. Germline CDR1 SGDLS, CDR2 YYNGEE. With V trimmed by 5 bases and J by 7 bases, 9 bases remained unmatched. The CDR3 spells CASSRQGFWNEQFF. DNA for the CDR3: TGTGCCAGCAGTAGACAGGGATTTTGGAATGAGCAGTTCTTC.

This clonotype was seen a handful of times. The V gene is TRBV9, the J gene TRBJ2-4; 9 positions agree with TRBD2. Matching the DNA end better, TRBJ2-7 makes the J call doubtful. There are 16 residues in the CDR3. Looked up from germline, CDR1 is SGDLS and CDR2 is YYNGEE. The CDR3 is CASSKTRTSEFYEQYF. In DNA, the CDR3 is TGTGCCAGCAGCAAAACCCGGACTAGCGAATTCTACGAGCAGTACTTC.

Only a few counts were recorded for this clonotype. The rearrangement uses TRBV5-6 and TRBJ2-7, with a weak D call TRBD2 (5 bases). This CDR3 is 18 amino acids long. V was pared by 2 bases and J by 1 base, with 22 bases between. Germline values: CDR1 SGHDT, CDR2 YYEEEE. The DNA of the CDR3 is TGTGCCAGCAGCTTAAGATTTCACCTCTCCGGACTTTCCTACGAGCAGTACTTC. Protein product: CASSLRFHLSGLSYEQYF.